These 3 T cell receptor beta chains were all obtained from the same sample, sequenced in a study of shared clonotypes between healthy human individuals. Here immunoSEQ multiplex PCR was the method, and the copy in TCRdb shows in-frame clones only, minus some. The sample consists of approximately 2.4 million clones, about 94% of them appearing once. Sequenced: naive CD4+ T cells sorted from blood. Sample subset: CD45RA+ positively selected. Receptors originate from a man aged 18 to 29 in good health.

V and J are TRBV4-3 and TRBJ2-5, with D perhaps TRBD2 (5 bases). The length of the CDR3 is 13 residues. Germline-derived CDR1 and CDR2 are LGHNA and YSLEER. The germline V and J ends were trimmed by 1 base and 5 bases, with 8 bases remaining between them. CDR3 residues: CASSQAASETQYF. The CDR3 DNA reads TGCGCCAGCAGCCAAGCGGCTAGCGAGACCCAGTACTTC.

This sequence joins TRBV6-5 and TRBJ1-6, with 9 bases fitting TRBD1. Germline CDR1 is MNHEY and CDR2 is SVGAGI. V was clipped by 5 bases and J by 8 bases; unmatched bases: 4. This CDR3 has 14 amino acids. The CDR3: CASSPGQGYSPLHF. The CDR3 DNA reads TGTGCCAGCAGTCCGGGACAGGGTTATTCACCCCTCCACTTT.

The chain combines TRBV12-5 with TRBJ2-2, with TRBD2 matching over 13 bases. V was pared by 2 bases and J by 5 bases, with 2 bases of the junction left unmatched. The germline gives CDR1 LGHNT, CDR2 FRNRAP. This CDR3 comprises 16 residues. CDR3 DNA sequence: TGTGCTAGTGGTTTGACTAGCGGGAGGGGGACCGGGGAGCTGTTTTTT. Amino acid sequence: CASGLTSGRGTGELFF.